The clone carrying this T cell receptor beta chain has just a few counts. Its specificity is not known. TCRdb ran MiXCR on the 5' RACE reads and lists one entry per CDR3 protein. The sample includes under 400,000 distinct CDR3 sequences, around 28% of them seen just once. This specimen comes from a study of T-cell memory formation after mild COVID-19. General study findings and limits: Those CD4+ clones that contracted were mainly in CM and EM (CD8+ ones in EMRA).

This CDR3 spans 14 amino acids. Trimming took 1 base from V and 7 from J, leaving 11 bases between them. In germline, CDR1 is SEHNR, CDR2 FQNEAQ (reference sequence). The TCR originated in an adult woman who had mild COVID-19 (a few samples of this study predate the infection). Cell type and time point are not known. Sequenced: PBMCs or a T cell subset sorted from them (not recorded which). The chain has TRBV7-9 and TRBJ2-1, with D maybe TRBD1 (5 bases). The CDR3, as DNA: TGTGCCAGCAGCTTAGTGGCCAGGGTAAATGAGCAGTTCTTC. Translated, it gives CASSLVARVNEQFF.